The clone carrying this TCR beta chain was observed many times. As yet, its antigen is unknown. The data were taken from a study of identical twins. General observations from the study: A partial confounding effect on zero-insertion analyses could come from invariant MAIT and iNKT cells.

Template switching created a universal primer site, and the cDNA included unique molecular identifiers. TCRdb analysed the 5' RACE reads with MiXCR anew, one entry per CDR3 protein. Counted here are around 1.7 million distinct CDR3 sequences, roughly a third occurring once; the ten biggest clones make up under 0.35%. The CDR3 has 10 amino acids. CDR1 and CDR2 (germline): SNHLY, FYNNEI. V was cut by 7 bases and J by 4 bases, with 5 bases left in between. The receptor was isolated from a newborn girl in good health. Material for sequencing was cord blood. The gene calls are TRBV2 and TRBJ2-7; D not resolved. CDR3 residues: CASNLYEQYF. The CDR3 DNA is TGTGCCAGCAACCTTTACGAGCAGTACTTC. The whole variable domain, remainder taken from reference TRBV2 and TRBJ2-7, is EPEVTQTPSHQVTQMGQEVILRCVPISNHLYFYWYRQILGQKVEFLVSFYNNEISEKSEIFDDQFSVERPDGSNFTLKIRSTKLEDSAMYFCASNLYEQYFGPGTRLTVT.